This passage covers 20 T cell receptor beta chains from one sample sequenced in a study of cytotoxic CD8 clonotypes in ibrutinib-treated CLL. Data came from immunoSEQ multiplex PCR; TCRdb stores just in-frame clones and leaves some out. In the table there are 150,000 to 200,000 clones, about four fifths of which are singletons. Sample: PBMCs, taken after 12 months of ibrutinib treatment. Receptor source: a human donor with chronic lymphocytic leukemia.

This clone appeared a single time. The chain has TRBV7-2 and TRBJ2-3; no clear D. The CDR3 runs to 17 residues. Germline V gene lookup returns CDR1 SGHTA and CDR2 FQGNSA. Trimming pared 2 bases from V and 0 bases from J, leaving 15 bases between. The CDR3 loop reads CASSLFLGGSSTDTQYF. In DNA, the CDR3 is TGTGCCAGCAGCTTATTTTTAGGTGGATCTAGCACAGATACGCAGTATTTT.

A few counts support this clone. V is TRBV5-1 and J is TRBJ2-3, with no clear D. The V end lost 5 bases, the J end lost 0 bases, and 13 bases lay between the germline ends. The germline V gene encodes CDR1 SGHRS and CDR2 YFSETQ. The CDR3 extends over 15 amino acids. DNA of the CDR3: TGCGCCAGCAGGTCTCTTCCAGCGAGCACAGATACGCAGTATTTT. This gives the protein CASRSLPASTDTQYF.

The CDR3 protein is CASKRGAGAQHF. The CDR3 DNA reads TGTGCCAGCAAGAGAGGGGCTGGAGCCCAGCATTTT. The chain uses TRBV6-5 and TRBJ1-5; D perhaps matches TRBD1 (5 bases). Germline CDR1 is MNHEY and CDR2 is SVGAGI. The V and J ends lost 7 bases and 11 bases respectively, with 15 bases between them. CDR3 size: 12 residues.

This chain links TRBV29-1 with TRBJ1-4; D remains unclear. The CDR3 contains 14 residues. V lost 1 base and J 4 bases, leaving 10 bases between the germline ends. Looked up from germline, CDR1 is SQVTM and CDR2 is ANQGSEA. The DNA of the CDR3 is TGCAGCGTTGAAGGGGTAGGAGATAATGAAAAACTGTTTTTT. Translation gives CSVEGVGDNEKLFF.

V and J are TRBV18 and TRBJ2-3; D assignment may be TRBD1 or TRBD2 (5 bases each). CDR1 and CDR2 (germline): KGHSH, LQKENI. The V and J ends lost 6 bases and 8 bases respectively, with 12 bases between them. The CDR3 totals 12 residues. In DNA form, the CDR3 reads TGTGCCAGCTCCCTGAGAGGGGTTACGCAGTATTTT. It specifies CASSLRGVTQYF.

CDR3 nucleotides: TGCGCCAGCAGCCAAGATCGAGGCAGCCTCACAGATACGCAGTATTTT. Protein: CASSQDRGSLTDTQYF. The chain combines TRBV4-3 with TRBJ2-3, with D hard to call. Trimming shortened V by 0 bases and J by 2 bases, and 12 bases separated the two germline ends. This CDR3 has 16 amino acids. Germline V lookup: CDR1 LGHNA, CDR2 YSLEER.

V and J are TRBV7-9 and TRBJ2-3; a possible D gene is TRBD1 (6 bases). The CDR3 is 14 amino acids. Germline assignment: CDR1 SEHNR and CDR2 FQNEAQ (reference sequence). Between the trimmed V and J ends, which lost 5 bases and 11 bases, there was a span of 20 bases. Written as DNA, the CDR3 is TGTGCCAGCAGCCCCGGACAGTTCGGAGGTAGGCAGTATTTT. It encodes CASSPGQFGGRQYF.

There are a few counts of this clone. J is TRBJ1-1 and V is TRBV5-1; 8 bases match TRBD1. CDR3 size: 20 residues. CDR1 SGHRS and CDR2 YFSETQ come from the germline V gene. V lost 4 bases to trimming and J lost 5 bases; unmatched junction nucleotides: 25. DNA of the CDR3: TGCGCCAGCAGCCGGGGGCCGGGACAGGCCTTGAACACTGATGGGACTGAAGCTTTCTTT. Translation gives CASSRGPGQALNTDGTEAFF.

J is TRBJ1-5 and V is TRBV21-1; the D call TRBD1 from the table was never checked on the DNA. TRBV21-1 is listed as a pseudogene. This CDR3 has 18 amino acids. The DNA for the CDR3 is TGTGCCAGCAGCAAACGTCCGGGACATCCTATCGTCAATCAGCCCCAGCATTTT. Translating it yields CASSKRPGHPIVNQPQHF.

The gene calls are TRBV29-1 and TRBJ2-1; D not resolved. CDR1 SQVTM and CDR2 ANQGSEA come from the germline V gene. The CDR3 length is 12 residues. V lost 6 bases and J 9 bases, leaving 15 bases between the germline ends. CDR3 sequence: CSVRTNRPEQFF. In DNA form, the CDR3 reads TGCAGCGTAAGGACCAATAGGCCTGAGCAGTTCTTC.

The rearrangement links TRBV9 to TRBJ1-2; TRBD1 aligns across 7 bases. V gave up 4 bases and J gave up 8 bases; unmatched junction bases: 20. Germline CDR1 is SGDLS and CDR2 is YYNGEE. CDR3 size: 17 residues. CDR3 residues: CASSSSPEEGALWGYTF. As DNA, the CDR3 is TGTGCCAGCAGCTCGTCCCCGGAGGAGGGGGCACTATGGGGCTACACCTTC.

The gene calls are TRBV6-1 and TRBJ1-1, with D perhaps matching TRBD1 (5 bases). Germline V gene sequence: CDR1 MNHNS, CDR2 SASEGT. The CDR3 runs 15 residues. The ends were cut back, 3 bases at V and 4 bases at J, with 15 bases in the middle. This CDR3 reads CASSEWGRTSTEAFF. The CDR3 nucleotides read TGTGCCAGCAGTGAGTGGGGACGGACGAGCACTGAAGCTTTCTTT.

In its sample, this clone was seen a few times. The CDR3 DNA reads TGTGCCAGCAGCTTAACACTCGGGGGACACACCGGGGAGCTGTTTTTT. It codes for CASSLTLGGHTGELFF. The V and J genes are TRBV7-3 and TRBJ2-2; maybe TRBD2 (6 bases). CDR3 length equals 16 residues. Germline assignment: CDR1 SGHTA and CDR2 FQGTGA. V shed 0 bases and J shed 3 bases, with 11 bases lying between them.

CDR3 DNA sequence: TGTGCCACCAGCAGAGGGGATATAAAAGATACGCAGTATTTT. It encodes CATSRGDIKDTQYF. This sequence joins TRBV15 and TRBJ2-3; D gene unclear. V was shortened by 1 base and J by 5 bases, with 10 bases between the two germline ends. In germline, CDR1 is LNHNV, CDR2 YYDKDF (reference sequence). There are 14 residues in the CDR3.

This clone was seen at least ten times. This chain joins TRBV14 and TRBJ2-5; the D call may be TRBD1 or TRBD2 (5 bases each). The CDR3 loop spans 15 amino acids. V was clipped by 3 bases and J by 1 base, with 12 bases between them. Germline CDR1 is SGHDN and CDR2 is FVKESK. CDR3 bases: TGTGCCAGCAGCCACCCAGGGACCCCCCAAGAGACCCAGTACTTC. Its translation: CASSHPGTPQETQYF.

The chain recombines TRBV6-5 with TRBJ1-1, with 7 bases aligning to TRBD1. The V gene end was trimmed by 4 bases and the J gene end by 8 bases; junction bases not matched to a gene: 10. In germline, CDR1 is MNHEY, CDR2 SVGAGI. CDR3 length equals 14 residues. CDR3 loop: CASSSLAGRGEAFF. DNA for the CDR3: TGTGCCAGCAGTTCCCTAGCGGGCAGGGGGGAAGCTTTCTTT.

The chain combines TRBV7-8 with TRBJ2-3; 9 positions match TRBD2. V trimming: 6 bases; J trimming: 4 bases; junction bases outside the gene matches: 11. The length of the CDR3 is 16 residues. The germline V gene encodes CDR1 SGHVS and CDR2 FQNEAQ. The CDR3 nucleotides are TGTGCCAGCAGTCCTACTCTAACTAGCGGGCCAGATACGCAGTATTTT. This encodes CASSPTLTSGPDTQYF. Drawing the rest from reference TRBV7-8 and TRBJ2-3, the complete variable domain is GAGVSQSPRYKVAKRGQDVALRCDPISGHVSLFWYQQALGQGPEFLTYFQNEAQLDKSGLPSDRFFAERPEGSVSTLKIQRTQQEDSAVYLCASSPTLTSGPDTQYFGPGTRLTVL.

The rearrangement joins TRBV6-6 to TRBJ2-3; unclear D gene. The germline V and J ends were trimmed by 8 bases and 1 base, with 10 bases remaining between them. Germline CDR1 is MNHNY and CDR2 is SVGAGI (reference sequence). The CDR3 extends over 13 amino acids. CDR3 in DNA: TGTGCCAGCGCAACCGACGGCACAGATACGCAGTATTTT. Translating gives CASATDGTDTQYF.

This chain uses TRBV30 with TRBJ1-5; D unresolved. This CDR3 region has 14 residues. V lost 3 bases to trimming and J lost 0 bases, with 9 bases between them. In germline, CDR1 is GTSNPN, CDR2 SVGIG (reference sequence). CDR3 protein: CAWSDRGSNQPQHF. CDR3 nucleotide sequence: TGTGCCTGGAGCGACCGCGGTAGCAATCAGCCCCAGCATTTT. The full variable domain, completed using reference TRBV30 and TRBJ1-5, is SQTIHQWPATLVQPVGSPLSLECTVEGTSNPNLYWYRQAAGRGLQLLFYSVGIGQISSEVPQNLSASRPQDRQFILSSKKLLLSDSGFYLCAWSDRGSNQPQHFGDGTRLSIL.

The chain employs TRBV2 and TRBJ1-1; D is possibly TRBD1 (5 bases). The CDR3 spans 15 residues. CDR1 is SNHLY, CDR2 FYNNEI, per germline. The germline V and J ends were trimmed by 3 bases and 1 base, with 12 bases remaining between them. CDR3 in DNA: TGTGCCAGCAGTGATCGGGCCCAGGGGAACACTGAAGCTTTCTTT. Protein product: CASSDRAQGNTEAFF.